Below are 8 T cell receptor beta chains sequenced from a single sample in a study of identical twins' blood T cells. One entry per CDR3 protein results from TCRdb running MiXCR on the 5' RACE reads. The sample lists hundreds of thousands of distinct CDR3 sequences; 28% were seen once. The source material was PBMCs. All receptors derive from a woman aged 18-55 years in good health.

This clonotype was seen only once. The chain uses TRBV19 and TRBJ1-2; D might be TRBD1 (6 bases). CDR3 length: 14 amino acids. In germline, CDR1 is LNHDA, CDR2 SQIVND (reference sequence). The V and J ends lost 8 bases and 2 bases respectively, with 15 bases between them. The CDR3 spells CASLSLQGNYGYTF. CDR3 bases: TGTGCCAGTTTATCCTTACAGGGAAACTATGGCTACACCTTC.

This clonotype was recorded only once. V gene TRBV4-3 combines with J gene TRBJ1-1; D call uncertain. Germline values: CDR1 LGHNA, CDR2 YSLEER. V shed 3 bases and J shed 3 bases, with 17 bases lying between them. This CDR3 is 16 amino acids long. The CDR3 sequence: CASSHEPQTIYTEAFF. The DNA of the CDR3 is TGCGCCAGCAGCCACGAACCCCAGACTATCTACACTGAAGCTTTCTTT.

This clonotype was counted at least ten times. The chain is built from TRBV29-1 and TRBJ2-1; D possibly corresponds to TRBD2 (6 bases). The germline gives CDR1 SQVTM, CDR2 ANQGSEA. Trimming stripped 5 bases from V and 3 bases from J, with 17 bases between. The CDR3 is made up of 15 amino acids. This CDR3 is CSVPIGSGDYNEQFF. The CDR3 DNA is TGCAGCGTTCCTATAGGTAGCGGCGACTACAATGAGCAGTTCTTC.

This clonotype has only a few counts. CDR3 loop: CASRDLVTFQETQYF. The CDR3 DNA follows: TGTGCCAGCAGAGACCTGGTGACATTCCAAGAGACCCAGTACTTC. The V call is TRBV11-2, the J call TRBJ2-5; D gene unclear. Between the trimmed V and J ends, which lost 6 bases and 1 base, there was a span of 15 bases. The CDR3 runs 15 residues. The germline CDR1 and CDR2 sequences are SGHAT and FQNNGV.

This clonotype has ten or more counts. The chain's CDR3 is CASSQDLDSPAFF. As DNA, the CDR3 is TGTGCCAGCAGCCAAGATCTGGATAGCCCTGCTTTCTTT. The chain carries TRBV14 and TRBJ1-1; no definite D call. CDR1 and CDR2 from the germline V gene are SGHDN and FVKESK. The CDR3 consists of 13 residues. The germline V and J ends were trimmed by 0 bases and 11 bases, with 13 bases remaining between them.

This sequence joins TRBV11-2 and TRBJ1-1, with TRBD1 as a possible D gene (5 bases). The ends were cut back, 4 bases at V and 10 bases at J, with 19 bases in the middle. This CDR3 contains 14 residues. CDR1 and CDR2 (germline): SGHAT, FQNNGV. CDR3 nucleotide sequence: TGTGCCAGCAGCTCGTCCTGGGACGGGGGTGGAGCTTTCTTT. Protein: CASSSSWDGGGAFF.

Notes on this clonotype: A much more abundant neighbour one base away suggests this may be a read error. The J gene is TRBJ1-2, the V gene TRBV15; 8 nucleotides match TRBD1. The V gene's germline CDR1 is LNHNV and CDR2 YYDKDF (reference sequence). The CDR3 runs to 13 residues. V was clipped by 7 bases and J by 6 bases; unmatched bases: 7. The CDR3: CATMLTGEHGYTF. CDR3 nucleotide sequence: TGTGCCACCATGTTGACAGGGGAGCATGGCTACACCTTC.

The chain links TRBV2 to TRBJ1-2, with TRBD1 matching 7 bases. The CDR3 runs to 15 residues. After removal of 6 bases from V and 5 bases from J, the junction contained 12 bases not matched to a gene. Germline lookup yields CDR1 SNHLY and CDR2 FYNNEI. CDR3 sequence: CASSPRGAGEYGYTF. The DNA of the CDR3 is TGTGCCAGCAGCCCCAGGGGGGCGGGAGAGTATGGCTACACCTTC.